This paragraph covers one T cell receptor beta chain sequence. The authors ran a second PCR of 7 to 11 cycles using a sample-barcoded 5' primer and a J-beta primer mix. The authors tagged each cDNA molecule using a template-switch adaptor with 12 random nucleotides. TCRdb re-called the 5' RACE reads with MiXCR, one entry per CDR3 protein. The sample yields over 1.5 million distinct CDR3 sequences, about 50% seen once. This sample is part of a study of blood T cells in healthy people across ages. Study information: About one barcoded beta molecule per two T cells was captured by template switching.

Germline values: CDR1 SGHTA, CDR2 FQGNSA. V shed 5 bases and J 3 bases; nucleotides not matched to a gene: 6. The CDR3 has 17 amino acids. The genes are TRBV7-2 and TRBJ2-5, with 16 bases identical to TRBD2. This clonotype was sampled from a woman aged 35 to 49 in good health. Specimen: blood. The CDR3 reads CASSPGLAGGGKETQYF. The CDR3 DNA is TGTGCCAGCAGCCCGGGACTAGCGGGGGGGGGAAAAGAGACCCAGTACTTC.